These 20 T cell receptor beta chains were sequenced from one sample in a study (dated by TCRdb to about 2017). Sequencing used an Illumina HiSeq 2500. Using fastp at Q25 and MiXCR, TCRdb reprocessed the public reads and kept productive beta chains. CDR3 protein sequences are deduplicated, and each keeps its most common genes and DNA. This sample has about 1,100 distinct CDR3 sequences in its table, and around two fifths of those were observed once. The top ten clonotypes cover 62% of the sample. Sequenced: CD8+ T cells (not recorded whether cultured). These receptors were obtained from a male donor.

The sample holds one count of this clonotype. One end of the junction is discordant with germline, which a read error may explain. The V and J genes are TRBV19 and TRBJ1-2; perhaps TRBD1 as D (5 bases). Looked up from germline, CDR1 is LNHDA and CDR2 is SQIVND (reference sequence). This CDR3 spans 14 amino acids. CDR3 nucleotides: TGTGCCAGTAGTATGAACGCAGGGTCCTATGGTTACACCTTC. Encoded protein: CASSMNAGSYGYTF. Using reference TRBV19 and TRBJ1-2 for the parts outside the CDR3, the full variable domain is DGGITQSPKYLFRKEGQNVTLSCEQNLNHDAMYWYRQDPGQGLRLIYYSQIVNDFQKGDIAEGYSVSREKKESFPLTVTSAQKNPTAFYLCASSMNAGSYGYTFGSGTRLTVV.

Judged by abundance, this clonotype is hyperexpanded (1% or more). The genes are TRBV24-1 and TRBJ2-1, with 8 bases matching TRBD2. This CDR3 spans 15 amino acids. The V segment lost 2 bases and the J segment 2 bases; nucleotides outside the gene matches: 1. The germline gives CDR1 KGHDR, CDR2 SFDVKD. The CDR3 nucleotides are TGTGCCACCAGTGATTCTAGCGGGCCCTACAATGAGCAGTTCTTC. Protein product: CATSDSSGPYNEQFF.

J is TRBJ2-5 and V is TRBV19, with D uncertain. Germline V lookup: CDR1 LNHDA, CDR2 SQIVND (reference sequence). The CDR3 contains 13 residues. V lost 8 bases to trimming and J lost 5 bases, with 15 bases between them. The CDR3 loop reads CASGSRAAETQYF. The CDR3 coding sequence is TGTGCCAGTGGTTCCAGAGCTGCGGAGACCCAGTACTTC.

This clonotype is large by share. The rearrangement links TRBV11-2 to TRBJ2-5; the D gene is possibly TRBD2 (5 bases). Germline CDR1 and CDR2: SGHAT and FQNNGV. The CDR3 length is 12 residues. The germline V and J ends were trimmed by 8 bases and 2 bases, with 9 bases remaining between them. This CDR3 reads CASSWTQETQYF. The CDR3 bases are TGTGCCAGCTCCTGGACTCAAGAGACCCAGTACTTC.

By sample share, this clonotype is medium-sized. The chain joins TRBV6-6 to TRBJ2-3, with D uncertain. Germline V CDR1 and CDR2: MNHNY, SVGAGI (reference sequence). V was shortened by 4 bases and J by 1 base, with 18 bases between the two germline ends. This CDR3 contains 17 residues. The CDR3 loop is CASSSRLSDFGTDTQYF. As DNA, the CDR3 is TGTGCCAGCAGTTCTCGGCTCAGTGATTTCGGCACAGATACGCAGTATTTT.

In its sample, this clonotype was seen many times. CDR3 in DNA: TGTGCCAGTAGTATCGGGACATCCTACAATGAGCAGTTCTTC. The encoded protein is CASSIGTSYNEQFF. The rearrangement uses TRBV19 and TRBJ2-1, with D perhaps matching TRBD1 (6 bases). CDR1 and CDR2 from the germline V gene are LNHDA and SQIVND (reference sequence). CDR3 length equals 14 residues. The germline V and J ends were trimmed by 3 bases and 1 base, with 7 bases remaining between them.

The CDR3 region has the DNA TGTGCCAGTAGTATCTCTCAGGGGCAGCCCCAGCATTTT. Its protein is CASSISQGQPQHF. V gene TRBV19 combines with J gene TRBJ1-5; D is possibly TRBD1 (6 bases). Trimming stripped 3 bases from V and 7 bases from J, with 10 bases between. This CDR3 comprises 13 residues. CDR1 and CDR2 (germline): LNHDA, SQIVND (reference sequence).

This clonotype is classed as large. The rearrangement joins TRBV27 to TRBJ1-1; a possible D gene is TRBD1 (5 bases). Trimming left V 2 bases short and J 11 bases short, with 15 bases between. CDR1 is MNHEY and CDR2 is SMNVEV in the germline V gene (reference sequence). The CDR3 consists of 13 residues. The CDR3: CASSLGMGLMAFF. The CDR3 bases are TGTGCCAGCAGTTTAGGAATGGGGCTGATGGCTTTCTTT.

This clonotype is judged medium-sized. The rearrangement links TRBV19 to TRBJ1-1; no clear D. Germline V gives CDR1 LNHDA, CDR2 SQIVND (reference sequence). The CDR3 loop spans 13 amino acids. Trimming pared 5 bases from V and 7 bases from J, leaving 14 bases between. Here the CDR3 DNA reads TGTGCCAGTAGTTTGAGAAGTAGTATTGAAGCTTTCTTT. It codes for CASSLRSSIEAFF.

Comments on this clonotype: An end of the junction differs from the germline gene, which may be a read error. The chain is built from TRBV19 and TRBJ1-2; D is uncertain. CDR1 LNHDA and CDR2 SQIVND come from the germline V gene (reference sequence). There are 13 residues in the CDR3. As DNA, the CDR3 is TGTGACAGTGGTATCAAAGCAGAGTATGGTTACACCTTC. Amino acid sequence: CDSGIKAEYGYTF.

Of note for this clonotype: This may come from a read error, since a much larger clone is one base off. The V and J genes are TRBV12-3 or TRBV12-4 and TRBJ2-7; D is tentatively TRBD1 or TRBD2 (6 bases each). This CDR3 has 15 residues. The V end was cut by 6 bases, the J end by 0 bases, with 15 bases between. The CDR3 is CASSLNKGGSYEQYF. DNA for the CDR3: TGTGCCAGCAGCCTAAACAAGGGGGGCTCCTACGAGCAGTACTTC.

This clonotype appeared once. Since a much larger clone is just one base distant, this may be a read error. CDR3 amino acids: CASSLERGGELFF. The CDR3 coding sequence is TGTGCCAGCAGCTTAGAGCGGGGAGGGGAACTGTTTTTT. This chain uses TRBV7-2 with TRBJ1-4; D is possibly TRBD1 (5 bases). CDR1 SGHTA and CDR2 FQGNSA come from the germline V gene. Trimming removed 1 base from V and 12 bases from J, with 12 bases in between. CDR3 length: 13 amino acids.

Notes on this clonotype: A much larger clonotype is one base distant, so this may be a read error. This chain uses TRBV19 with TRBJ2-1, with D maybe TRBD2 (6 bases). The germline V gene encodes CDR1 LNHDA and CDR2 SQIVND (reference sequence). The CDR3 spans 13 residues. The CDR3 is CASSIRAGIEQLF. The CDR3 DNA sequence: TGTGCCAGTAGTATACGGGCGGGGATTGAGCAGCTCTTC.

This clonotype was seen a single time. J is TRBJ1-1 and V is TRBV19, with D perhaps TRBD1 (6 bases). V gave up 5 bases and J gave up 3 bases, with 10 bases separating them. The CDR3 loop spans 13 amino acids. Germline values: CDR1 LNHDA, CDR2 SQIVND (reference sequence). The DNA of the CDR3 is TGTGCCAGTAGTTGGGCAGGGGACACTGAAGCTTTCTTT. Amino acid sequence: CASSWAGDTEAFF.

In the case of this clonotype: One end of the junction does not line up with germline, which may come from a read error. The chain links TRBV19 to TRBJ2-7, with D uncertain. Germline CDR1 reads LNHDA; CDR2 reads SQIVND (reference sequence). The CDR3 loop spans 13 amino acids. In DNA form, the CDR3 reads TGCGCCAGTAGTATTAGGGCAGCGTACGAGCGGTACTTC. This sequence encodes CASSIRAAYERYF.

The chain uses TRBV19 and TRBJ2-7, with D perhaps matching TRBD2 (5 bases). Trimming removed 3 bases at V and 5 bases at J, with 11 bases between. The CDR3 is 13 amino acids. In germline, CDR1 is LNHDA, CDR2 SQIVND (reference sequence). This CDR3 reads CASSIGGWNEQYF. CDR3 DNA sequence: TGTGCCAGTAGTATTGGAGGTTGGAACGAGCAGTACTTC.

With respect to this clonotype: A much larger clone differs by one base, so this may be a read error. The rearrangement links TRBV19 to TRBJ2-1, with no clear D. Germline lookup yields CDR1 LNHDA and CDR2 SQIVND (reference sequence). This CDR3 region has 13 residues. The chain's CDR3 is CASSMGLYNGQFF. The CDR3 DNA reads TGTGCCAGTAGTATGGGTCTATACAATGGGCAGTTCTTC.

This clonotype showed up just a few times. Being one base from a much bigger clone, this may be a read error. This chain's CDR3 is CASSRRGGIEQFF. Here the CDR3 DNA reads TGTGCCAGTAGCCGGCGGGGGGGCATTGAGCAGTTCTTC. This chain connects TRBV19 to TRBJ2-1; 9 bases are a match to TRBD2. The V segment lost 6 bases and the J segment 9 bases; nucleotides outside the gene matches: 6. Germline CDR1 reads LNHDA; CDR2 reads SQIVND (reference sequence). CDR3 length: 13 amino acids.

As for this clonotype: With a much larger clone just one base away, this may be a read error. V usage is TRBV3-1 and J usage is TRBJ2-1; 8 nucleotides align to TRBD2. Germline values: CDR1 LGHDT, CDR2 YNNKEL (reference sequence). V dropped 1 base and J dropped 9; count of bases not matched to a gene: 14. The CDR3 is 17 residues long. CDR3 sequence: CASSQGWSGGFHFEQFF. Written as DNA, the CDR3 is TGTGCCAGCAGCCAAGGTTGGAGCGGGGGTTTCCATTTTGAGCAGTTCTTC.

The rearrangement joins TRBV4-1 to TRBJ2-2; D may be TRBD1 (5 bases). The V end lost 4 bases, the J end lost 4 bases, and 10 bases lay between the germline ends. Looked up from germline, CDR1 is MGHRA and CDR2 is YSYEKL. The CDR3 has 14 amino acids. This chain's CDR3 is CASSRTGPTGELFF. In DNA, the CDR3 is TGCGCCAGCAGCCGAACAGGCCCCACCGGGGAGCTGTTTTTT.